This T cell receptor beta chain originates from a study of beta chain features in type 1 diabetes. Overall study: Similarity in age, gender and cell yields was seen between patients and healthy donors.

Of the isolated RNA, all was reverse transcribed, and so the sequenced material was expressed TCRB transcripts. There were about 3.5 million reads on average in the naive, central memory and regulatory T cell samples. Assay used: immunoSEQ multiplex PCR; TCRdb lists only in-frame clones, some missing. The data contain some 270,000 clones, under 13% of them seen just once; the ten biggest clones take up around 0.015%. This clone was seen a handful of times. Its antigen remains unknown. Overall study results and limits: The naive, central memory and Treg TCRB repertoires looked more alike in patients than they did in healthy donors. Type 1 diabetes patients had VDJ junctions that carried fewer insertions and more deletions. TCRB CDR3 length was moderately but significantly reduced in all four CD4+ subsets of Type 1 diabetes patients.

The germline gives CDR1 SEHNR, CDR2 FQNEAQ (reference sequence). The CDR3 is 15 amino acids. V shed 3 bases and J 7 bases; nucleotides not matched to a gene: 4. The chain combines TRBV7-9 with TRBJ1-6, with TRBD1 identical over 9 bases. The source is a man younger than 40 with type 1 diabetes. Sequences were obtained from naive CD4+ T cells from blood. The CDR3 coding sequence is TGTGCCAGCAGCTTCCGGGACAGGGAAAATTCACCCCTCCACTTT. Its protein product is CASSFRDRENSPLHF.